These 13 T cell receptor beta chains were sequenced from one sample in a study of follicular helper T cells after annual influenza vaccination. Produced via immunoSEQ multiplex PCR; TCRdb's table is partial and in-frame only. The data show 25,000 to 35,000 clones, more than 80% seen once. The sample's time point: 2014-2015 season, pre-vaccination. The sequenced sample was CXCR5+ CD38- circulating T follicular helper cells from blood, obtained on the day of influenza vaccination. Subset defined: circulating Tfh, non-naive CD4+CXCR5+PD-1+ (ICOS+CD38+ or ICOS-CD38-). The receptors come from an adult who received the influenza vaccine.

As DNA, the CDR3 is TGTGCCAGCAAACAGGGGGCGGTCACTGAAGCTTTCTTT. Encoded protein: CASKQGAVTEAFF. The genes are TRBV2 and TRBJ1-1; 9 bases fit TRBD1. The CDR3 runs to 13 residues. The V segment lost 7 bases and the J segment 4 bases; nucleotides outside the gene matches: 4. Per germline, CDR1 SNHLY and CDR2 FYNNEI. The full variable domain, its missing parts supplied by reference TRBV2 and TRBJ1-1, is EPEVTQTPSHQVTQMGQEVILRCVPISNHLYFYWYRQILGQKVEFLVSFYNNEISEKSEIFDDQFSVERPDGSNFTLKIRSTKLEDSAMYFCASKQGAVTEAFFGQGTRLTVV.

The sample holds a few counts of this clone. The chain combines TRBV2 with TRBJ2-2, with 7 bases fitting TRBD2. The CDR3 loop spans 14 amino acids. Trimming cost V 6 bases and J 3 bases; bases outside gene matches: 4. Looked up from germline, CDR1 is SNHLY and CDR2 is FYNNEI. CDR3 bases: TGTGCCAGCAGGTGGGAGGGCGACACCGGGGAGCTGTTTTTT. It is translated as CASRWEGDTGELFF. The full variable domain, completed using reference TRBV2 and TRBJ2-2, is EPEVTQTPSHQVTQMGQEVILRCVPISNHLYFYWYRQILGQKVEFLVSFYNNEISEKSEIFDDQFSVERPDGSNFTLKIRSTKLEDSAMYFCASRWEGDTGELFFGEGSRLTVL.

This chain connects TRBV5-1 to TRBJ1-2; TRBD1 is a possible D gene (5 bases). The V gene's germline CDR1 is SGHRS and CDR2 YFSETQ. This CDR3 has 14 amino acids. V gave up 0 bases and J gave up 4 bases, with 10 bases separating them. The DNA of the CDR3 is TGCGCCAGCAGCTTGGAGGGGATCTCCTATGGCTACACCTTC. Encoded protein: CASSLEGISYGYTF.

This chain connects TRBV5-1 to TRBJ2-2, with a possible D match to TRBD2 (6 bases). CDR3 length: 16 residues. V was cut by 4 bases and J by 4 bases, with 17 bases left in between. Germline loops: CDR1 SGHRS, CDR2 YFSETQ. CDR3 sequence reads: CASSPFQVGGTGELFF. As DNA, the CDR3 is TGCGCCAGCAGCCCTTTTCAAGTGGGAGGCACCGGGGAGCTGTTTTTT.

The J gene is TRBJ2-5, the V gene TRBV2; 7 bases agree with TRBD2. Germline V CDR1 and CDR2: SNHLY, FYNNEI. The trim removed 8 bases at V and 3 bases at J, leaving 3 bases unmatched. This CDR3 region has 12 residues. The CDR3: CASGGVKETQYF. CDR3 sequence (DNA): TGTGCCAGCGGGGGGGTCAAAGAGACCCAGTACTTC.

The rearrangement links TRBV2 to TRBJ1-5; D is possibly TRBD1 (6 bases). Germline values: CDR1 SNHLY, CDR2 FYNNEI. Trimming pared 6 bases from V and 0 bases from J, leaving 12 bases between. The CDR3 is made up of 15 amino acids. The CDR3 region has the DNA TGTGCCAGCAGATCCGGGGACAATAGCAATCAGCCCCAGCATTTT. Translated, it gives CASRSGDNSNQPQHF.

The gene calls are TRBV19 and TRBJ2-1, with D maybe TRBD1 (6 bases). Germline loops: CDR1 LNHDA, CDR2 SQIVND (reference sequence). The CDR3 is 17 residues long. V was trimmed by 2 bases and J by 1 base, leaving 15 bases between them. The CDR3 reads CASSIQGFKQSYNEQFF. CDR3 DNA sequence: TGTGCCAGTAGTATACAGGGGTTCAAGCAGTCCTACAATGAGCAGTTCTTC.

This chain joins TRBV5-8 and TRBJ2-5; a weak D match, TRBD1 (6 bases). Germline-derived CDR1 and CDR2 are SGHTS and YDEGEE. There are 15 residues in the CDR3. Trimming stripped 2 bases from V and 5 bases from J, with 16 bases between. The CDR3 DNA reads as TGTGCCAGCAGCTTAGACAGGTCCCATCCGGAGACCCAGTACTTC. Translating it yields CASSLDRSHPETQYF. The variable domain in full, with the rest retrieved from reference TRBV5-8 and TRBJ2-5, is EAGVTQSPTHLIKTRGQQATLRCSPISGHTSVYWYQQALGLGLQFLLWYDEGEERNRGNFPPRFSGRQFPNYSSELNVNALELEDSALYLCASSLDRSHPETQYFGPGTRLLVL.

J is TRBJ1-2 and V is TRBV7-8; 8 nucleotides align to TRBD1. With 1 base clipped from V and 6 bases from J, the junction kept 7 bases outside the gene matches. CDR1 is SGHVS and CDR2 is FQNEAQ in the germline V gene. The CDR3 runs 15 residues. Here the CDR3 reads CASSLVLGQGDGYTF. DNA for the CDR3: TGTGCCAGCAGCTTAGTTTTAGGACAGGGTGATGGCTACACCTTC.

CDR3 sequence: CASSDSLVGTGELFF. The CDR3 DNA sequence: TGTGCCAGCAGTGACTCGTTAGTCGGCACCGGGGAGCTGTTTTTT. V usage is TRBV6-4 and J usage is TRBJ2-2; D not certain. The CDR3 runs 15 residues. Germline CDR1 is MRHNA and CDR2 is SNTAGT. The V end was cut by 0 bases, the J end by 4 bases, with 9 bases between.

This clone was recorded a few times. The J gene is TRBJ2-3, the V gene TRBV6-1, with a tentative D call TRBD1 (5 bases). V gave up 4 bases and J gave up 3 bases, with 11 bases separating them. CDR3 size: 14 residues. Looked up from germline, CDR1 is MNHNS and CDR2 is SASEGT. In DNA form, the CDR3 reads TGTGCCAGCAGTGCGGCAGGGTGGACAGATACGCAGTATTTT. Protein product: CASSAAGWTDTQYF.

The CDR3 here is CASSQNSLDTQYF. The CDR3 coding sequence is TGTGCCAGCAGCCAGAACTCGCTAGATACGCAGTATTTT. The chain has TRBV14 and TRBJ2-3; D is ambiguous. The V end lost 3 bases, the J end lost 5 bases, and 9 bases lay between the germline ends. The CDR3 runs 13 residues. CDR1 and CDR2 from the germline V gene are SGHDN and FVKESK.

The chain carries TRBV7-2 and TRBJ2-1; the match to TRBD2 covers 7 bases. From germline, CDR1 is SGHTA and CDR2 FQGNSA. The V segment lost 1 base and the J segment 9 bases; nucleotides outside the gene matches: 9. This CDR3 contains 15 residues. The CDR3 nucleotides are TGTGCCAGCAGCTTAGTCGGGAGGAACGGGGGTGAGCAGTTCTTC. This codes for CASSLVGRNGGEQFF.